These T cell receptor beta chains were read from a single sample in a study of shared clonotypes between healthy human individuals. Repertoires were generated with immunoSEQ multiplex PCR, while TCRdb's copy carries only in-frame clones and drops some. The sample has around 980,000 clones; roughly 74% are singletons. Sequencing used memory CD4+ T cells from PBMCs. The receptors originated from a man aged 18 to 35 in good health. Some clones in this sample may be carry-over from other donors' samples. Both conserved end residues are part of each CDR3. A D gene is named only where the DNA matches it firmly. Size is omitted from some rows. Given values are once, few, many or a class for expanded clones.

d_call j_call v_call clone_size cdr3_nt cdr3_aa
TRBD2 TRBJ2-2 TRBV9 NA TGTGCCAGCAGCCCCCGACTAGCGGGAAACACCGGGGAGCTGTTTTTT CASSPRLAGNTGELFF
NA TRBJ2-2 TRBV4-1 NA TGCGCCAGCAGCCAAGAGGTTCGGGTCGGGTTCGCCGGGGAGCTGTTTTTT CASSQEVRVGFAGELFF
NA TRBJ2-3 TRBV5-1 NA TGCGCCAGCAAGACGGCCCCCTCGGGCACAGATACGCAGTATTTT CASKTAPSGTDTQYF
NA TRBJ2-5 TRBV5-1 NA TGCGCCAGCAGCTTGTGGGCAGGGGAGATAGAGACCCAGTACTTC CASSLWAGEIETQYF
TRBD2 TRBJ2-1 TRBV7-8 NA TGTGCCAGCAGCTTAGGGGGAGCGGGACCCTACAATGAGCAGTTCTTC CASSLGGAGPYNEQFF
NA TRBJ1-2 TRBV5-4 NA TGTGCCAGCAGCTGGGACGCCGGGGGTCGCTACACCTTC CASSWDAGGRYTF
NA TRBJ2-1 TRBV21-1 NA TGTGCCAGCAGCAAAAAATCAGCGGGAGACACCTACAATGAGCAGTTCTTC CASSKKSAGDTYNEQFF
NA TRBJ2-5 TRBV4-2 few TGTGCCAGCAGCCAACTTGCAGGCGAGACCCAGTACTTC CASSQLAGETQYF
TRBD2 TRBJ2-1 TRBV4-2 few TGTGCCAGCAGCCAATCCGGGACTAGCGGGAGGGATTACTACAATGAGCAGTTCTTC CASSQSGTSGRDYYNEQFF
NA TRBJ2-7 TRBV6-5 NA TGTGCCAGCAGAGCCTACGGGAGAAACGAGCAGTACTTC CASRAYGRNEQYF
NA TRBJ1-2 TRBV28 NA TGTGCCAGCAGTTTAGGGTCTAACTATGGCTACACCTTC CASSLGSNYGYTF
NA TRBJ1-6 TRBV6-5 NA TGTGCCAGCCGGAGGGACAATAATTCACCCCTCCACTTT CASRRDNNSPLHF
NA TRBJ1-1 TRBV27 NA TGTGCCAGCAGTTGGCAGGGTCGGAACACTGAAGCTTTCTTT CASSWQGRNTEAFF
TRBD1 TRBJ2-1 TRBV27 NA TGTGCCAGCAGCCCCACCGGGACAGGGAACATCAATGAGCAGTTCTTC CASSPTGTGNINEQFF
TRBD1 TRBJ1-1 TRBV20-1 NA TGCAGTGCTCCCGACAGGGGAGCTTTCTTT CSAPDRGAFF
NA TRBJ1-1 TRBV7-8 NA TGTGCCAGCAGCTTAGTTTTGGCCTCCACTGAAGCTTTCTTT CASSLVLASTEAFF
NA TRBJ2-1 TRBV9 NA TGTGCCAGCAGCGTAACCGGATTTAATGAGCAGTTCTTC CASSVTGFNEQFF
TRBD1 TRBJ2-3 TRBV5-8 NA TGTGCCAGCAGCTTGGCCGGAACAGGGGGAAGCACAGATACGCAGTATTTT CASSLAGTGGSTDTQYF
NA TRBJ1-2 TRBV29-1 NA TGCAGCGTTGAAACAGGGCGTATCTATGGCTACACCTTC CSVETGRIYGYTF
NA TRBJ2-2 TRBV11-3 NA TGTGCCAGCGGGAGGTATAACCGCACCGGGGAGCTGTTTTTT CASGRYNRTGELFF
NA TRBJ1-1 TRBV27 once TGTGCCAGCAGTTTATATTCGCGGTGGGCAACCCCCGACGCAGCTTTCTTT CASSLYSRWATPDAAFF
NA TRBJ1-5 TRBV15 few TGTGCCACCAGCAGAGATAGAGAGCAGCCCCAGCATTTT CATSRDREQPQHF
NA TRBJ2-3 TRBV16 NA TGTGCCAGCAGCCATCAGTCCACAGATACGCAGTATTTT CASSHQSTDTQYF
TRBD1 TRBJ1-3 TRBV4-2 NA TGTGCCAGCAGCCAAGGACAGGGCCATCGAGACACCATATATTTT CASSQGQGHRDTIYF
NA TRBJ1-2 TRBV28 NA TGTGCCAGTGACAGCAACTATGGCTACACCTTC CASDSNYGYTF
NA TRBJ1-1 TRBV6-1 few TGTGCCAGCACCCAGCTTAGCACTGAAGCTTTCTTT CASTQLSTEAFF
TRBD2 TRBJ2-1 TRBV7-2 NA TGTGCCAGCAGCTTCCAACTAGCGGGAGGGCTCTACAATGAGCAGTTCTTC CASSFQLAGGLYNEQFF
TRBD1 TRBJ1-2 TRBV6-5 NA TGTGCCAGCACCACACCGAGGACAGGGGTTTATGGCTACACCTTC CASTTPRTGVYGYTF
TRBD2 TRBJ2-7 TRBV4-3 NA TGCGCCAGCAGCCAAGGCAGCCTAGCGGGAGGGGGCTCCTACGAGCAGTACTTC CASSQGSLAGGGSYEQYF
TRBD2 TRBJ2-1 TRBV4-2 NA TGTGCCAGCAGCCTAGGGACTAGCGGGAGCCCGAGCTCCTACAATGAGCAGTTCTTC CASSLGTSGSPSSYNEQFF
TRBD2 TRBJ2-2 TRBV25-1 NA TGTGCCAGCAGTGCCGGGAGGACCGGCCGCGGGGAGCTGTTTTTT CASSAGRTGRGELFF
TRBD1 TRBJ2-5 TRBV19 few TGTGCCAGTAGCTTGTCGGGACAGGGCTCTCAGACCCAGTACTTC CASSLSGQGSQTQYF
TRBD2 TRBJ2-2 TRBV5-6 NA TGTGCCACCGGACTAGCGGGAGGACCCACCGGGGAGCTGTTTTTT CATGLAGGPTGELFF
NA TRBJ2-5 TRBV11-2 NA TGTGCCAGCAGCTTAGGTGGGGGCAGGGAGACCCAGTACTTC CASSLGGGRETQYF
TRBD1 TRBJ2-1 TRBV10-3 NA TGTGCCATCAGTGCCGGACAGGATACTTACAATGAGCAGTTCTTC CAISAGQDTYNEQFF
TRBD2 TRBJ2-7 TRBV7-2 NA TGTGCCAGCAGCGTTAGCGGGAGGGCCAACTACGAGCAGTACTTC CASSVSGRANYEQYF
TRBD2 TRBJ2-7 TRBV7-8 NA TGTGCCAGCAGCCGAGAGATTTTGGCGGGAGGGGGGGACGAGCAGTACTTC CASSREILAGGGDEQYF
NA TRBJ1-6 TRBV4-3 NA TGCGCCAGCAGCCAAGATCTGGGCAGCCGTAATTCACCCCTCCACTTT CASSQDLGSRNSPLHF
TRBD2 TRBJ2-3 TRBV5-1 NA TGCGCCAGCAGCTTGGCAGCGGGAGGGGCAGATACGCAGTATTTT CASSLAAGGADTQYF
TRBD1 TRBJ1-4 TRBV5-1 few TGCGCCAGCAGGGACAGGGGGACTAATGAAAAACTGTTTTTT CASRDRGTNEKLFF
NA TRBJ2-6 TRBV7-3 NA TGTGCCAGCTCCCTACTATACTCTGGGGCCAACGTCCTGACTTTC CASSLLYSGANVLTF
NA TRBJ2-5 TRBV5-1 NA TGCGCCAGCAGCGCCACCGGGACATCCCAAGAGACCCAGTACTTC CASSATGTSQETQYF
NA TRBJ1-5 TRBV4-2 few TGTGCCAGCAGCCAAGAAGGAGGGGATCAGCCCCAGCATTTT CASSQEGGDQPQHF
TRBD2 TRBJ2-5 TRBV4-2 NA TGTGCCAGCAGCCCATTGGGCGGGAGGGGAGAGACCCAGTACTTC CASSPLGGRGETQYF
TRBD2 TRBJ2-1 TRBV7-9 NA TGTGCCAGCAGCTTGACTAGCGGGCTCGATGAGCAGTTCTTC CASSLTSGLDEQFF
TRBD2 TRBJ2-7 TRBV7-6 NA TGTGCCAGCAGCTTGGGACTTACTAGCGGGACCTACGAGCAGTACTTC CASSLGLTSGTYEQYF
NA TRBJ1-1 TRBV6-5 NA TGTGCCAGCAGTTACAGCCTGAGGTCCACTGAAGCTTTCTTT CASSYSLRSTEAFF
TRBD1 TRBJ1-2 TRBV15 NA TGTGCCACCAGCAGAGTCCGGGACAGAGGCGGCTACACCTTC CATSRVRDRGGYTF
NA TRBJ2-7 TRBV7-8 NA TGTGCCAGCAGTCTCGGGGCAACCTACGAGCAGTACTTC CASSLGATYEQYF
NA TRBJ2-7 TRBV28 NA TGTGCCAGCACCGGACGGACACTTCCGTACGAGCAGTACTTC CASTGRTLPYEQYF
TRBD2 TRBJ2-7 TRBV11-2 NA TGTGCCAGCAGCTTAGCCAGACTAGCGGGGATTTACGAGCAGTACTTC CASSLARLAGIYEQYF
NA TRBJ1-3 TRBV5-8 few TGTGCCAGCAGCTTGGAAGGGGTGGACACCATATATTTT CASSLEGVDTIYF